The following is a TCR beta chain sequence with its context. The CDR3 sequence is 14 residues long. The germline V and J ends were trimmed by 9 bases and 0 bases, with 12 bases remaining between them. Germline CDR1 and CDR2: MNHEY and SVGAGI. Assay used: immunoSEQ multiplex PCR; TCRdb lists only in-frame clones, some missing. The data show 20,000 to 25,000 clones, approximately 87% seen once. These data originate in a study of chemoradiotherapy in HPV16-positive cancers. The receptor's source is a human donor with HPV-associated anogenital cancer. The sequencing here drew on blood, taken from a patient who underwent chemoradiotherapy. V usage is TRBV6-5 and J usage is TRBJ1-5; D possibly corresponds to TRBD1 (5 bases). The CDR3 nucleotides are TGTGCCAGTAAAGACAGCTATAGCAATCAGCCCCAGCATTTT. This gives the protein CASKDSYSNQPQHF.